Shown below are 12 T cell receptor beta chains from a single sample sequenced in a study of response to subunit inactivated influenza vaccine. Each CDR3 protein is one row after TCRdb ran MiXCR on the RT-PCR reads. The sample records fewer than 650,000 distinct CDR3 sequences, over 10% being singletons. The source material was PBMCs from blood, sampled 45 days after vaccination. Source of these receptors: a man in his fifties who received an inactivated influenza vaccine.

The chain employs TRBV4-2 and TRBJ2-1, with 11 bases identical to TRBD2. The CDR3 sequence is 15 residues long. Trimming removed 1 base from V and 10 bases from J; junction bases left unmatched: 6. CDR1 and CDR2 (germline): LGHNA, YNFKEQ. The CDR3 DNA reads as TGTGCCAGCAGCCAAGTTAGCGGGAGGGCAGGGGAGCAGTTCTTC. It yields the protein CASSQVSGRAGEQFF.

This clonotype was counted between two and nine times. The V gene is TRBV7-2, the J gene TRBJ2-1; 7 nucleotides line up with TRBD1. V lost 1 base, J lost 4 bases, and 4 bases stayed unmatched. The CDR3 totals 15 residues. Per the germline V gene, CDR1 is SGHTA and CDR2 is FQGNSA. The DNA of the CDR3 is TGTGCCAGCAGCTTAGACGGACAGGAATACAATGAGCAGTTCTTC. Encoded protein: CASSLDGQEYNEQFF.

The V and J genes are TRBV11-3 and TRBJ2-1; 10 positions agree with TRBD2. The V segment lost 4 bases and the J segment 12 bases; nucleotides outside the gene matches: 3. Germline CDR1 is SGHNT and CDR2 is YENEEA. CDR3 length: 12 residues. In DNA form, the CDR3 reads TGTGCCAGCAGCTCCCAGCGGGAGGGGCAGTTCTTC. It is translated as CASSSQREGQFF.

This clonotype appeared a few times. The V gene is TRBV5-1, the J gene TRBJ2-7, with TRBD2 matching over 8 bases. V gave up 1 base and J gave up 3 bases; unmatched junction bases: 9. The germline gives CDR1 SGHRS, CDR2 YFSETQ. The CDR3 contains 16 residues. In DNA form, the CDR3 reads TGCGCCAGCAGCTTGTGGGCCGGGGCGGGGGGCTACGAGCAGTACTTC. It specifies CASSLWAGAGGYEQYF.

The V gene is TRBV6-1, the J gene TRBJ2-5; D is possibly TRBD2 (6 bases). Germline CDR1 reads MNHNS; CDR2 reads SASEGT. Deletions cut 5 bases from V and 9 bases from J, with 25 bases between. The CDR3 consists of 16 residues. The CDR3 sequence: CASSKPYGGSGMSQYF. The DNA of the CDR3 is TGTGCCAGCAGTAAACCCTACGGAGGTAGCGGAATGTCCCAGTACTTC.

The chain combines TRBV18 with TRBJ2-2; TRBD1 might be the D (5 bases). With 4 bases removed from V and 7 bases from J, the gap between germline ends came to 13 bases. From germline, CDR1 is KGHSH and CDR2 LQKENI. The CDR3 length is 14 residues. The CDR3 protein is CASSLQGIGGELFF. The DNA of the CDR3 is TGTGCCAGCTCACTGCAGGGTATCGGCGGGGAGCTGTTTTTT.

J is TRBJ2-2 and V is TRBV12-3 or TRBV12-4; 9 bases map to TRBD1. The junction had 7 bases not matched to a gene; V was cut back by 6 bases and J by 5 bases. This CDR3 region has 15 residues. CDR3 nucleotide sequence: TGTGCCAGCAGGAGGGGACAGGGAAGGACCGGGGAGCTGTTTTTT. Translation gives CASRRGQGRTGELFF.

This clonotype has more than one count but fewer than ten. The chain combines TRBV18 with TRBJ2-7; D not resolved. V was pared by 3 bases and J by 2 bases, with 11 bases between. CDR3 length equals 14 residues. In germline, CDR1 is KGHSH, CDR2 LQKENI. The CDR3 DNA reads TGTGCCAGCTCACCGATACAGACTGCCTACGAGCAGTACTTC. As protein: CASSPIQTAYEQYF.

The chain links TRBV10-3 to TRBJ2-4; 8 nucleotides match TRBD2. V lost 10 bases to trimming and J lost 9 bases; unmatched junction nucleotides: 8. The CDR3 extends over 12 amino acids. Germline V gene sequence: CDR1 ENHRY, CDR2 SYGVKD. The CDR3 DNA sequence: TGTGCCACCGGGGCGGGGGGTATCATTCAGTACTTC. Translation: CATGAGGIIQYF.

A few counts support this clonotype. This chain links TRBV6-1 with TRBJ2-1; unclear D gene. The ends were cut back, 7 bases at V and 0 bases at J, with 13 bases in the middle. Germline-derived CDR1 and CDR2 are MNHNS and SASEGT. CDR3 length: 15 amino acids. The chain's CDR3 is CASTMDLSSYNEQFF. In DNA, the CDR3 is TGTGCCAGCACTATGGATCTTAGCTCCTACAATGAGCAGTTCTTC.

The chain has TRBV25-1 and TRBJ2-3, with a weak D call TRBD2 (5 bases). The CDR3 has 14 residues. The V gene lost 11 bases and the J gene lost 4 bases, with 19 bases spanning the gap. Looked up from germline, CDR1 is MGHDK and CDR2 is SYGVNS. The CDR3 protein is CAVSPPDSADTQYF. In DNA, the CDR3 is TGTGCCGTTTCGCCCCCGGACTCTGCAGATACGCAGTATTTT.

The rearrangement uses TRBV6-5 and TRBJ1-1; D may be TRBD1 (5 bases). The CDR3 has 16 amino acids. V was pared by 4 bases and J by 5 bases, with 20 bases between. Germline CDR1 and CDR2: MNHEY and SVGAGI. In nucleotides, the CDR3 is TGTGCCAGCAGTTTCTTTTGGCCAGGGAAGGGAACTGAAGCTTTCTTT. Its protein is CASSFFWPGKGTEAFF.